These 12 T cell receptor beta chains came from one sample sequenced in a study of shared clonotypes between healthy human individuals. Assay: immunoSEQ multiplex PCR; the TCRdb copy retains only in-frame clones and omits some. The sample contains 2 million to 2.5 million clones, approximately 94% of which appear only once. Sequenced: naive CD4+ T cells sorted from blood. Described subset: CD45RA+ positively selected. The receptors were gathered from a man aged 18 to 30 in good health.

This clone was recorded only once. The chain carries TRBV30 and TRBJ1-5; 9 nucleotides align to TRBD1. Looked up from germline, CDR1 is GTSNPN and CDR2 is SVGIG (reference sequence). This CDR3 is 14 amino acids long. V shed 0 bases and J 7 bases; nucleotides not matched to a gene: 4. The CDR3 nucleotides are TGTGCCTGGAGTGTGGGACAGGGTACCCAGCCCCAGCATTTT. Its translation: CAWSVGQGTQPQHF.

The rearrangement joins TRBV10-3 to TRBJ1-3, with 7 bases aligning to TRBD1. CDR1 and CDR2 (germline): ENHRY, SYGVKD. The CDR3 totals 15 residues. The J segment lost 1 base and the V segment lost 4 bases, leaving 4 bases of the junction unmatched. The CDR3 DNA is TGTGCCATCAGTGGGGGACAGCCGTCTGGAAACACCATATATTTT. Amino acids: CAISGGQPSGNTIYF.

CDR3 nucleotides: TGCGCCAGCAGCCAACCGTCGGCGAACACCGGGGAGCTGTTTTTT. Translation: CASSQPSANTGELFF. The V gene is TRBV4-1, the J gene TRBJ2-2; D unresolved. The CDR3 extends over 15 amino acids. Trimming pared 2 bases from V and 0 bases from J, leaving 7 bases between. Looked up from germline, CDR1 is MGHRA and CDR2 is YSYEKL.

V usage is TRBV6-6 and J usage is TRBJ2-7, with TRBD1 matching 9 bases. CDR1 is MNHNY and CDR2 is SVGAGI in the germline V gene (reference sequence). CDR3 length: 16 residues. The J segment lost 4 bases and the V segment lost 0 bases, leaving 7 bases of the junction unmatched. The CDR3 DNA is TGTGCCAGCAGTTACTCGTACCGGGACAGGGTATACGAGCAGTACTTC. This sequence encodes CASSYSYRDRVYEQYF.

V gene TRBV11-2 combines with J gene TRBJ2-7; TRBD1 might be the D (6 bases). This CDR3 region has 12 residues. Germline V CDR1 and CDR2: SGHAT, FQNNGV. V was cut by 5 bases and J by 4 bases, with 9 bases left in between. The CDR3 is CASSKTGYEQYF. The DNA for the CDR3 is TGTGCCAGCAGCAAAACAGGGTACGAGCAGTACTTC.

The chain recombines TRBV5-1 with TRBJ2-3; possible D gene TRBD1, 5 bases. V dropped 1 base and J dropped 2 bases, with 8 bases sitting between them. Germline loops: CDR1 SGHRS, CDR2 YFSETQ. The CDR3 length is 14 residues. CDR3: CASSLRGTTDTQYF. The CDR3 DNA sequence: TGCGCCAGCAGCTTGAGGGGTACCACAGATACGCAGTATTTT. Full variable domain (rest looked up from reference TRBV5-1 and TRBJ2-3): KAGVTQTPRYLIKTRGQQVTLSCSPISGHRSVSWYQQTPGQGLQFLFEYFSETQRNKGNFPGRFSGRQFSNSRSEMNVSTLELGDSALYLCASSLRGTTDTQYFGPGTRLTVL.

The genes are TRBV6-5 and TRBJ1-3; D is unclear. The CDR3 extends over 15 amino acids. Germline assignment: CDR1 MNHEY and CDR2 SVGAGI. Trimming took off 0 bases at V and 2 bases at J, with 8 bases between the two ends. In nucleotides, the CDR3 is TGTGCCAGCAGTTACTCGCACGGGGCTGGAAACACCATATATTTT. This translates into CASSYSHGAGNTIYF.

This clone came up once. The chain links TRBV7-2 to TRBJ1-3, with TRBD1 as a possible D gene (6 bases). CDR1 is SGHTA, CDR2 FQGNSA, per germline. The V and J ends lost 4 bases and 0 bases respectively, with 13 bases between them. The CDR3 sequence is 16 residues long. In DNA form, the CDR3 reads TGTGCCAGCAGCTCTAGGCGGGGGGCCTCTGGAAACACCATATATTTT. It translates to CASSSRRGASGNTIYF.

The chain combines TRBV18 with TRBJ2-2; unclear D gene. This CDR3 has 16 residues. Trimming removed 2 bases at V and 5 bases at J, with 15 bases between. Germline V gene lookup returns CDR1 KGHSH and CDR2 LQKENI. CDR3 bases: TGTGCCAGCTCACCAGTGAAAGGAAGAGCGACCGGGGAGCTGTTTTTT. This codes for CASSPVKGRATGELFF.

The CDR3 here is CATSKTGFREQYF. In DNA form, the CDR3 reads TGTGCCACCAGCAAGACTGGTTTTCGCGAGCAGTACTTC. The chain links TRBV15 to TRBJ2-7; the D is unclear. Germline CDR1 and CDR2: LNHNV and YYDKDF (reference sequence). This CDR3 region has 13 residues. Trimming shortened V by 4 bases and J by 6 bases, and 13 bases separated the two germline ends.

The chain employs TRBV9 and TRBJ2-3; 8 bases map to TRBD2. The CDR3 has 15 amino acids. Trimming removed 3 bases from V and 0 bases from J; junction bases left unmatched: 3. Per the germline V gene, CDR1 is SGDLS and CDR2 is YYNGEE. This chain's CDR3 is CASSDSGVSTDTQYF. CDR3 sequence (DNA): TGTGCCAGCAGCGATAGCGGGGTCAGCACAGATACGCAGTATTTT.

The chain links TRBV9 to TRBJ1-1; maybe TRBD1 (6 bases). Germline values: CDR1 SGDLS, CDR2 YYNGEE. Trimming cost V 3 bases and J 2 bases, with 17 bases left between them. This CDR3 comprises 16 residues. CDR3 coding DNA: TGTGCCAGCAGCGCCAGAAAGGACAGCCCCAACACTGAAGCTTTCTTT. Protein product: CASSARKDSPNTEAFF.